This T cell receptor (beta chain) was observed in a study of metastatic and nonmetastatic thyroid tumors (dated by TCRdb to between 2020 and 2021). Background for the entire study: Repertoires were compared across peripheral blood and tumor or nodule tissue samples from malignant and benign thyroid patients. The research as a whole found: In both blood and tumor samples, malignant tumors were reported to have significantly higher TCR beta diversity than benign nodules.

No treatment had been received by any patient before thyroid surgery. Using T-cell receptor beta sequencing, the study looked back at clinical samples from patients collected from about 2011 to 2019. Libraries were built with PCR. These reads were obtained on an Illumina HiSeq 4000. High-throughput sequencing was used to profile the TCR beta-chain CDR3 region of each patient. The original methods were these. A classifier to discriminate distant-metastatic papillary thyroid cancer patients was built from CDR3 differences across clinicopathological groups. The Shannon index was used to assess repertoire diversity, and the Morisita-Horn index was used to assess tumor-blood repertoire similarity. Through fastp at Q25 and MiXCR, TCRdb rebuilt clones from the public reads, retaining in-frame beta chains. In this record, the V and J calls reflect TCRdb's handling and not the investigators' own analysis. The sample table contains under 25,000 clones; only one count was recorded for 27% of them. The ten top clones hold 6.1% of the sample.

This clone was recorded at least ten times. The specificity of this receptor is unknown. Base qualities are not at hand, and no much larger clone is one base apart. Sequencing was done on a sample of blood. The source of this sequence is a female donor with papillary thyroid cancer or a benign thyroid nodule (not recorded which). Some clones in this sample may be carry-over from other donors' samples.

Read as DNA, the sequence is TGTGCCACCAGCAGAGCCCGGGGACAGGGCCAAGAGACCCAGTACTTC. Its protein is CATSRARGQGQETQYF. The V gene is TRBV15 and the J gene is TRBJ2-5; 9 nucleotides in the junction match TRBD1. CDR1 and CDR2, looked up from the germline V gene (reference sequence), are LNHNV and YYDKDF. The germline V end is reduced by 1 base and the J end by 1 base; junction bases left unmatched: 4. The CDR3 runs 16 amino acids, cysteine and phenylalanine included. Only the CDR3 DNA stays, 48 bases, in frame from base 1.